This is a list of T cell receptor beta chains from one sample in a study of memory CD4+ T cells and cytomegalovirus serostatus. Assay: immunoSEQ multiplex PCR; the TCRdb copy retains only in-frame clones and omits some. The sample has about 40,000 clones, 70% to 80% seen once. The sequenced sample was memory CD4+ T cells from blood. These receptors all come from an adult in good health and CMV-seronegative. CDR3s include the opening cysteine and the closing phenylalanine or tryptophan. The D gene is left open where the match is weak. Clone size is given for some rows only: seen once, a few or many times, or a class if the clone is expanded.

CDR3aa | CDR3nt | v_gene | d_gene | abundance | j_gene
CASSQEGSQGDTQYF | TGTGCCAGCAGCCAAGAGGGGAGCCAAGGTGATACGCAGTATTTT | TRBV4-2 | NA | once | TRBJ2-3
CASSRGEVDSEQYF | TGTGCCAGCAGCCGAGGAGAGGTGGACAGTGAGCAGTACTTC | TRBV4-2 | NA | medium-sized | TRBJ2-7
CASSSGDYRGSYEQYF | TGTGCCAGCAGTTCCGGGGATTACAGGGGATCATACGAGCAGTACTTC | TRBV27 | TRBD1 | NA | TRBJ2-7
CAISATGHLNTEAFF | TGTGCCATCAGTGCGACGGGACATTTGAACACTGAAGCTTTCTTT | TRBV10-3 | NA | NA | TRBJ1-1
CASTPSGSEADEQYF | TGTGCCAGCACCCCCAGCGGGAGTGAGGCCGACGAGCAGTACTTC | TRBV7-2 | TRBD2 | NA | TRBJ2-7
CAWGTGYSGYTF | TGTGCCTGGGGGACAGGGTATTCGGGCTACACCTTC | TRBV30 | TRBD1 | NA | TRBJ1-2
CASSPDRTYNEQFF | TGTGCCAGCAGCCCCGACAGAACCTACAATGAGCAGTTCTTC | TRBV7-3 | NA | NA | TRBJ2-1
CASTEGPNSGNTIYF | TGCGCCAGCACCGAGGGCCCTAACTCTGGAAACACCATATATTTT | TRBV5-1 | NA | NA | TRBJ1-3
CASSNGRHNGEQYF | TGCGCCAGCAGCAACGGACGACATAATGGCGAGCAGTACTTC | TRBV4-3 | NA | NA | TRBJ2-7
CASSLARGGVAFF | TGTGCCAGCAGCTTAGCGCGAGGGGGGGTAGCTTTCTTT | TRBV7-2 | NA | NA | TRBJ1-1
CASSKGVRTRRGIEQFF | TGTGCCAGCAGCAAAGGGGTTAGAACTAGGAGGGGAATTGAGCAGTTCTTC | TRBV21-1 | NA | NA | TRBJ2-1
CASSLDRWEQYF | TGTGCCAGCAGTCTGGACAGATGGGAGCAGTACTTC | TRBV7-2 | NA | NA | TRBJ2-7
CASKGRGLADTGELFF | TGTGCCAGCAAGGGACGGGGACTAGCAGATACCGGGGAGCTGTTTTTT | TRBV28 | TRBD2 | few | TRBJ2-2
CASSPGGGTPNEKLFF | TGTGCCAGCAGTCCAGGGGGGGGGACTCCTAATGAAAAACTGTTTTTT | TRBV28 | TRBD1 | NA | TRBJ1-4
CASSFEGELFF | TGTGCCAGCAGTTTTGAGGGGGAGCTGTTTTTT | TRBV6-6 | NA | NA | TRBJ2-2
CASSWDRVSLEQYF | TGTGCCAGCAGCTGGGACAGGGTGTCCCTCGAGCAGTACTTC | TRBV6-5 | TRBD1 | NA | TRBJ2-7
CASSPGQSNTEAFF | TGTGCCAGCAGCCCTGGACAGTCGAACACTGAAGCTTTCTTT | TRBV9 | NA | few | TRBJ1-1
CASRRRLVAGARYNEQFF | TGTGCCAGCAGGCGTCGGTTAGTGGCGGGAGCTAGGTACAATGAGCAGTTCTTC | TRBV2 | TRBD2 | NA | TRBJ2-1
CASTRQGLGYGYTF | TGTGCCAGCACCCGACAGGGACTAGGCTATGGCTACACCTTC | TRBV5-8 | TRBD1 | NA | TRBJ1-2
CASSFTSFNGYTF | TGTGCCAGCAGCTTTACAAGTTTTAATGGCTACACCTTC | TRBV7-2 | NA | NA | TRBJ1-2
CASSVGGGLAGYNEQFF | TGTGCCAGTTCGGTCGGTGGGGGACTAGCGGGATACAATGAGCAGTTCTTC | TRBV19 | TRBD2 | NA | TRBJ2-1
CASSQGILAGGPNPPDTQYF | TGCGCCAGCAGCCAAGGAATACTAGCGGGAGGCCCTAATCCTCCCGATACGCAGTATTTT | TRBV4-1 | TRBD2 | NA | TRBJ2-3
CASERGAYEQYF | TGTGCCAGCGAGAGGGGGGCCTACGAGCAGTACTTC | TRBV6-1 | NA | NA | TRBJ2-7
CASSPGGSGANVLTF | TGTGCCAGCAGCCCAGGGGGCTCTGGGGCCAACGTCCTGACTTTC | TRBV5-4 | TRBD1 | NA | TRBJ2-6
CASSVRPDTLIRGAEAFF | TGTGCCAGCAGCGTAAGGCCCGACACGCTGATTAGGGGCGCTGAAGCTTTCTTT | TRBV9 | NA | NA | TRBJ1-1
CASSFAGADTIYF | TGTGCCAGCAGCTTCGCAGGGGCAGACACCATATATTTT | TRBV5-4 | NA | NA | TRBJ1-3
CASARRSNTEAFF | TGTGCCAGCGCAAGGCGGTCGAACACTGAAGCTTTCTTT | TRBV9 | NA | few | TRBJ1-1
CASSLDPGEPQHF | TGTGCCAGCAGCTTGGACCCGGGCGAGCCCCAGCATTTT | TRBV5-4 | NA | NA | TRBJ1-5
CASSSTRVLTF | TGTGCCAGCTCCTCCACGCGCGTCCTGACTTTC | TRBV28 | NA | NA | TRBJ2-6
CASSPGRREYGNYGYTF | TGTGCCAGCAGCCCCGGCAGGCGCGAATATGGAAACTATGGCTACACCTTC | TRBV9 | NA | NA | TRBJ1-2
CAIDSGNSGNTIYF | TGTGCCATCGACTCAGGCAACTCTGGAAACACCATATATTTT | TRBV10-3 | NA | once | TRBJ1-3
CASSRERTGELFF | TGTGCCAGCTCGCGGGAGCGAACCGGGGAGCTGTTTTTT | TRBV11-2 | TRBD2 | once | TRBJ2-2
CASSLVSGQGNEKLFF | TGTGCCAGCAGCTTAGTGTCAGGACAGGGCAATGAAAAACTGTTTTTT | TRBV7-2 | TRBD1 | NA | TRBJ1-4
CAISPTAGGDGYTF | TGTGCCATCAGTCCCACGGCAGGGGGGGATGGCTACACCTTC | TRBV10-3 | TRBD1 | NA | TRBJ1-2
CAWSRLLSEQFF | TGTGCCTGGAGTAGGCTTCTCAGTGAGCAGTTCTTC | TRBV30 | NA | NA | TRBJ2-1
CASSEGTVRVEQYF | TGCGCCAGCAGTGAAGGGACAGTCCGAGTCGAGCAGTACTTC | TRBV10-2 | TRBD1 | NA | TRBJ2-7
CSVEPGVGEQFF | TGCAGCGTTGAACCAGGGGTGGGTGAGCAGTTCTTC | TRBV29-1 | NA | NA | TRBJ2-1
CASSWGTTTDTQYF | TGTGCCAGCAGTTGGGGGACTACCACAGATACGCAGTATTTT | TRBV28 | TRBD2 | medium-sized | TRBJ2-3
CASSFRTEANEKLFF | TGTGCCAGCAGCTTTAGGACAGAAGCTAATGAAAAACTGTTTTTT | TRBV9 | NA | NA | TRBJ1-4
CASSPTRGAGNTIYF | TGCGCCAGCAGCCCTACCAGGGGCGCTGGAAACACCATATATTTT | TRBV5-1 | NA | NA | TRBJ1-3
CASRDRQGLPYEQYF | TGCGCCAGCAGGGATCGGCAGGGGCTTCCCTACGAGCAGTACTTC | TRBV5-1 | NA | NA | TRBJ2-7
CASSRDRDSEQYF | TGCGCCAGCAGCCGCGACCGGGACAGTGAGCAGTACTTC | TRBV4-3 | TRBD1 | NA | TRBJ2-7
CASSGQGAEEKLFF | TGCGCCAGCAGCGGTCAGGGGGCGGAAGAAAAACTGTTTTTT | TRBV5-1 | TRBD1 | NA | TRBJ1-4
CASSFTPGQPNEKLFF | TGCGCCAGCAGCTTTACCCCAGGACAGCCTAATGAAAAACTGTTTTTT | TRBV5-1 | NA | NA | TRBJ1-4
CASRPGQGVQAFF | TGTGCCAGCAGACCGGGACAGGGGGTACAAGCTTTCTTT | TRBV7-2 | TRBD1 | few | TRBJ1-1
CASPWGPGPGSGNTIYF | TGTGCCAGCCCCTGGGGACCGGGTCCCGGCTCTGGAAACACCATATATTTT | TRBV27 | NA | NA | TRBJ1-3
CASSESPSMKDQAPFGTGELFF | TGCGCCAGCAGTGAGTCCCCTAGCATGAAAGATCAGGCCCCCTTTGGTACCGGGGAGCTGTTTTTT | TRBV10-1 | NA | NA | TRBJ2-2
CASSFDRLRTDTQYF | TGTGCCAGCAGCTTTGACAGGCTGAGAACAGATACGCAGTATTTT | TRBV5-5 | NA | NA | TRBJ2-3
CASSSSGRKRETQYF | TGTGCCAGCAGCTCTAGCGGGAGAAAGAGAGAGACCCAGTACTTC | TRBV5-6 | TRBD2 | NA | TRBJ2-5
CASSYGQGNQPQHF | TGTGCCAGCAGCTACGGACAGGGGAATCAGCCCCAGCATTTT | TRBV6-1 | TRBD1 | few | TRBJ1-5
CASSPRNGGADQPQHF | TGTGCCAGCTCACCACGGAACGGGGGGGCGGATCAGCCCCAGCATTTT | TRBV18 | NA | NA | TRBJ1-5
CASSFRENTGELFF | TGTGCCAGCAGCTTCAGGGAGAACACCGGGGAGCTGTTTTTT | TRBV5-4 | NA | NA | TRBJ2-2
CASSLSGAWTEAFF | TGTGCCAGCAGTTTATCAGGGGCTTGGACTGAAGCTTTCTTT | TRBV28 | NA | NA | TRBJ1-1
CAISESPRASYNEQFF | TGTGCCATCAGTGAGTCCCCGCGGGCATCCTACAATGAGCAGTTCTTC | TRBV10-3 | NA | NA | TRBJ2-1